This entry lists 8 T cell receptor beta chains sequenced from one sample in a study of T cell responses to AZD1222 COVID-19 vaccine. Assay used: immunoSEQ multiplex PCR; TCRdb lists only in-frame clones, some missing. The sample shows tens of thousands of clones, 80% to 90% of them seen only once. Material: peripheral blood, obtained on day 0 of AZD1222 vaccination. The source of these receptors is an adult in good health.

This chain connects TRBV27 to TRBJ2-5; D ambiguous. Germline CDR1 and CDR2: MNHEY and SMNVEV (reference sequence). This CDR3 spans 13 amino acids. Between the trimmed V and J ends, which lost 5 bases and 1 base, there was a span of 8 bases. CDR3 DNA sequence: TGTGCCAGCAGTCCCCTGACCCAAGAGACCCAGTACTTC. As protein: CASSPLTQETQYF.

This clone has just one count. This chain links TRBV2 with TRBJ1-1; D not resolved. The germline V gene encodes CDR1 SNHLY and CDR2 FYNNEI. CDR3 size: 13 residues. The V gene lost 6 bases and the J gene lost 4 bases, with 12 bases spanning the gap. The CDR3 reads CASRRELGTEAFF. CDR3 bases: TGTGCCAGCAGAAGGGAGTTGGGCACTGAAGCTTTCTTT.

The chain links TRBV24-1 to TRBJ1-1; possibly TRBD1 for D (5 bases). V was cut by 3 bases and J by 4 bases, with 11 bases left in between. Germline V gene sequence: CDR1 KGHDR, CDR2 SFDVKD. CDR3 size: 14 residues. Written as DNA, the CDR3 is TGTGCCACCAGTGATGGGGGGTCGGCCACTGAAGCTTTCTTT. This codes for CATSDGGSATEAFF.

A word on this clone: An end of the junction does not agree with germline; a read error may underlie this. CDR3 bases: TGTGCTAGCAGCCCGAACCCCGAAGGGGAGCTGTTTTTT. Protein: CASSPNPEGELFF. V is TRBV7-7 and J is TRBJ2-2; D uncertain. The CDR3 spans 13 residues. Germline CDR1 and CDR2: SSHAT and FNYEAQ (reference sequence).

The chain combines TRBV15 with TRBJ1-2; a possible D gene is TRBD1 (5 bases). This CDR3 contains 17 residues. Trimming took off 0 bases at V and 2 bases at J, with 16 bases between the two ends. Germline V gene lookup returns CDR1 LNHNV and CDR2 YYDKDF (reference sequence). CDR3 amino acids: CATSRDLLTGANYGYTF. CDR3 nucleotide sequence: TGTGCCACCAGCAGAGATCTTTTGACTGGGGCGAACTATGGCTACACCTTC.

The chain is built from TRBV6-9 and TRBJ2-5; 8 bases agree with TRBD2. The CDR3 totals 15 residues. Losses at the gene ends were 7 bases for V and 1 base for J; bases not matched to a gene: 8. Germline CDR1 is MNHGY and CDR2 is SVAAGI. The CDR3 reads CASKPRGGTQETQYF. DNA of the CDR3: TGTGCCAGCAAACCCCGGGGGGGCACCCAAGAGACCCAGTACTTC.

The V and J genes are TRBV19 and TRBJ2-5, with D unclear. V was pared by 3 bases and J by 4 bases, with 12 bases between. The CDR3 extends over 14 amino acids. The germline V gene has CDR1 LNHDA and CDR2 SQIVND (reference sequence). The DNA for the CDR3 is TGTGCCAGTAGTATGACGTCGGGTGCAGAGACCCAGTACTTC. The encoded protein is CASSMTSGAETQYF.

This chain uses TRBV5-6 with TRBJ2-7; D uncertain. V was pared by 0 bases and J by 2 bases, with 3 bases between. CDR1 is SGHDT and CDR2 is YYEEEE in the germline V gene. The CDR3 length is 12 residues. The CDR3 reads CASSLGTYEQYF. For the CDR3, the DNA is TGTGCCAGCAGCTTGGGGACCTACGAGCAGTACTTC.